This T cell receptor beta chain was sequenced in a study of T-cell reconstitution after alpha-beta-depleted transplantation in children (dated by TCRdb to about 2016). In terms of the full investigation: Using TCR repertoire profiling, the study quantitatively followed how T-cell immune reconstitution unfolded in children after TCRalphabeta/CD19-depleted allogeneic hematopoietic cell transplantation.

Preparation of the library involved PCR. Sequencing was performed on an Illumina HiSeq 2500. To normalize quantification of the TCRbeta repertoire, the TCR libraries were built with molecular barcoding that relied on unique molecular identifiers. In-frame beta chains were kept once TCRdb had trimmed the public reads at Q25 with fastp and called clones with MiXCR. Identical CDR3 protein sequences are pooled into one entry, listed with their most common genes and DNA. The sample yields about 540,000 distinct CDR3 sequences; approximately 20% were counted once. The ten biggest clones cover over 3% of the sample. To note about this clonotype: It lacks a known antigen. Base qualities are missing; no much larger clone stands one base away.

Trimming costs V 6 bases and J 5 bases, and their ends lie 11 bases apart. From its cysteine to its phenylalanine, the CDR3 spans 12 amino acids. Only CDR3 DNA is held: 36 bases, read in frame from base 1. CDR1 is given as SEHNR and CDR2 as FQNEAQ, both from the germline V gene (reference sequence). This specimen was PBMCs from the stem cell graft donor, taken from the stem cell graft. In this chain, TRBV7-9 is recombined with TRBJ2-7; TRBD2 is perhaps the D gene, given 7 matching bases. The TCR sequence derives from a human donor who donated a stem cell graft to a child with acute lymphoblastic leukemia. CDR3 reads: CASRAGAHEQYF. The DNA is TGTGCCAGCAGGGCGGGGGCCCACGAGCAGTACTTC.